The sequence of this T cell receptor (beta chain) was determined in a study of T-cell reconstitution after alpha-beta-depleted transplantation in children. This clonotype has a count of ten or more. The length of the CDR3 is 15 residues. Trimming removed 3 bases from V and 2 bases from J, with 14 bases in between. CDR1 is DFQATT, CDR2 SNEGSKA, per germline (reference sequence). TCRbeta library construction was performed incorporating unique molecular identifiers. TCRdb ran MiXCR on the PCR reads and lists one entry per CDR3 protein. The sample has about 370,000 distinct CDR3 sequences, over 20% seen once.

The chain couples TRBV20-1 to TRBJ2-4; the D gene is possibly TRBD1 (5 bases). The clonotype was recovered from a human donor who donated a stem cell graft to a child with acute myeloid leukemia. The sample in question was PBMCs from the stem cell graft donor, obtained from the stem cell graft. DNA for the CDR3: TGCAGTGCTAGCCAGGGCCCCTCAACCAAAAACATTCAGTACTTC. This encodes CSASQGPSTKNIQYF.